The 17 T cell receptor beta chains below come from one sample, sequenced in a study of shared T cell receptors in the human thymus. Using immunoSEQ multiplex PCR, the repertoire was profiled, and TCRdb retains in-frame clones only, with some absent. The data hold hundreds of thousands of clones, with about 84% observed a single time. This sample was shared with a second study, whose subject was human thymus T cells.

The sample comprised thymocytes. The receptor source for this set is a boy under three years old with a congenital heart defect.

This chain joins TRBV5-4 and TRBJ1-2, with D perhaps matching TRBD1 (5 bases). With 3 bases removed from V and 2 bases from J, the gap between germline ends came to 17 bases. Germline CDR1 is SGHNT and CDR2 is YYREEE (reference sequence). This CDR3 has 16 amino acids. CDR3 sequence (DNA): TGTGCCAGCAGCTCTAGGAGGGACGGGACGAACTATGGCTACACCTTC. Encoded protein: CASSSRRDGTNYGYTF.

The chain combines TRBV6-6 with TRBJ2-4, with 8 nucleotides matching TRBD1. The length of the CDR3 is 16 residues. The germline V gene encodes CDR1 MNHNY and CDR2 SVGAGI (reference sequence). Losses at the gene ends were 5 bases for V and 3 bases for J; bases not matched to a gene: 9. CDR3 coding DNA: TGTGCCAGCAGTCCGACAGGGGCCGAGGGCAAAAACATTCAGTACTTC. As protein: CASSPTGAEGKNIQYF.

The chain carries TRBV6-1 and TRBJ1-2; maybe TRBD1 (6 bases). Germline CDR1 and CDR2: MNHNS and SASEGT. The CDR3 totals 13 residues. V was shortened by 4 bases and J by 8 bases, with 14 bases between the two germline ends. The CDR3 region has the DNA TGTGCCAGCAGTGGCCTACAGGGAGTCGGCTACACCTTC. Amino acid sequence: CASSGLQGVGYTF.

The chain uses TRBV18 and TRBJ2-7, with 7 bases fitting TRBD1. The CDR3 is made up of 15 amino acids. Per the germline V gene, CDR1 is KGHSH and CDR2 is LQKENI. Germline trimming cut 1 base from V and 2 bases from J; bases unmatched to any gene: 5. The CDR3, as DNA: TGTGCCAGCTCACCACAAAGGGGGCCAACCTACGAGCAGTACTTC. This codes for CASSPQRGPTYEQYF.

This clone was detected only a few times. This sequence joins TRBV12-5 and TRBJ2-5, with D possibly matching TRBD1 (6 bases). The V gene lost 6 bases and the J gene lost 0 bases, with 11 bases spanning the gap. CDR1 is LGHNT and CDR2 is FRNRAP in the germline V gene. CDR3 length: 14 amino acids. CDR3 loop: CASGLGQYQETQYF. The CDR3 bases are TGTGCTAGTGGCCTCGGACAGTACCAAGAGACCCAGTACTTC.

Concerning this clone itself: Other DNA sequences of this sample code for an identical CDR3. The chain recombines TRBV20-1 with TRBJ2-7, with D uncertain. The germline CDR1 and CDR2 sequences are DFQATT and SNEGSKA (reference sequence). The germline V and J ends were trimmed by 0 bases and 7 bases, with 4 bases remaining between them. The CDR3 has 10 amino acids. CDR3 residues: CSARDREQYF. The CDR3 DNA follows: TGCAGTGCTAGAGACAGGGAGCAGTACTTC.

This rearrangement joins TRBV30 to TRBJ2-7; 7 nucleotides line up with TRBD2. This CDR3 contains 14 residues. The germline V gene has CDR1 GTSNPN and CDR2 SVGIG (reference sequence). V was pared by 0 bases and J by 3 bases, with 5 bases of the junction left unmatched. The CDR3 bases are TGTGCCTGGAGTGTCCGGGACTACCTCTACGAGCAGTACTTC. Residues: CAWSVRDYLYEQYF.

As DNA, the CDR3 is TGCGCCAGCCCCTTAGCGGGAGGCCACCAAGAGACCCAGTACTTC. Protein product: CASPLAGGHQETQYF. The chain couples TRBV5-1 to TRBJ2-5; TRBD2 matches 10 bases. This CDR3 contains 15 residues. Losses at the gene ends were 7 bases for V and 0 bases for J; bases not matched to a gene: 6. Germline loops: CDR1 SGHRS, CDR2 YFSETQ.

This clone has just a few counts. The chain carries TRBV28 and TRBJ2-1, with TRBD2 identical over 8 bases. The CDR3 sequence is 20 residues long. CDR1 MDHEN and CDR2 SYDVKM come from the germline V gene. J lost 1 base, V lost 4 bases, and 18 bases had no gene match. In DNA, the CDR3 is TGTGCCAGCAGTTCCGTAAATCCGGGACTAGAATGGTTGTCCTACAATGAGCAGTTCTTC. Translation gives CASSSVNPGLEWLSYNEQFF.

The gene calls are TRBV5-5 and TRBJ2-7, with D unclear. Deletions cut 1 base from V and 0 bases from J, with 11 bases between. This CDR3 has 15 residues. From germline, CDR1 is SGHKS and CDR2 YYEKEE (reference sequence). CDR3 sequence: CASSLMASDSYEQYF. The CDR3 DNA reads as TGTGCCAGCAGCTTGATGGCTAGTGACTCCTACGAGCAGTACTTC.

The genes are TRBV6-1 and TRBJ2-5; 10 bases align to TRBD2. The ends lost 0 bases at V and 5 bases at J; junction bases unmatched: 6. The CDR3 extends over 16 amino acids. Per the germline V gene, CDR1 is MNHNS and CDR2 is SASEGT. The CDR3 nucleotides are TGTGCCAGCAGTGAAGCTAGGGCTAGCGGGAGCGAGACCCAGTACTTC. Translating it yields CASSEARASGSETQYF.

J is TRBJ2-1 and V is TRBV4-1; D possibly corresponds to TRBD2 (6 bases). CDR3 size: 18 residues. V lost 0 bases to trimming and J lost 0 bases, with 15 bases between them. CDR1 MGHRA and CDR2 YSYEKL come from the germline V gene. The CDR3, as DNA: TGCGCCAGCAGCCAAGATCGGAGGGCGAGGACCTCCTACAATGAGCAGTTCTTC. Its translation is CASSQDRRARTSYNEQFF.

This clone has a handful of counts. The rearrangement links TRBV4-3 to TRBJ2-3, with 10 bases aligning to TRBD2. From germline, CDR1 is LGHNA and CDR2 YSLEER. V lost 0 bases to trimming and J lost 5 bases; unmatched junction nucleotides: 8. There are 17 residues in the CDR3. The CDR3 bases are TGCGCCAGCAGCCAAGATCCGCTAGCGGGAGTTAAAGATACGCAGTATTTT. Protein sequence: CASSQDPLAGVKDTQYF.

This clone was observed a single time. This rearrangement joins TRBV27 to TRBJ1-1; a weak D match, TRBD1 (6 bases). This CDR3 is 16 amino acids long. Germline CDR1 reads MNHEY; CDR2 reads SMNVEV (reference sequence). Deletions cut 7 bases from V and 0 bases from J, with 18 bases between. CDR3 DNA sequence: TGTGCCAGCACCAATAGGGGGAGGGGTTTGAACACTGAAGCTTTCTTT. The encoded protein is CASTNRGRGLNTEAFF.

This clone was detected a few times. The chain combines TRBV6-5 with TRBJ2-1; 8 nucleotides agree with TRBD2. Germline CDR1 is MNHEY and CDR2 is SVGAGI. With 2 bases clipped from V and 4 bases from J, the junction kept 4 bases outside the gene matches. CDR3 length: 15 residues. CDR3 sequence reads: CASSYVAGFYNEQFF. In DNA, the CDR3 is TGTGCCAGCAGTTACGTAGCGGGGTTTTACAATGAGCAGTTCTTC.

V gene TRBV7-9 combines with J gene TRBJ2-6; 9 bases map to TRBD1. This CDR3 contains 17 residues. The germline V gene encodes CDR1 SEHNR and CDR2 FQNEAQ (reference sequence). Trimming at V came to 5 bases and at J to 3 bases, leaving 8 bases not matched to a gene. In nucleotides, the CDR3 is TGTGCCAGCAGCACCGGGACAGGGCCCCGTGGGGCCAACGTCCTGACTTTC. Translating it yields CASSTGTGPRGANVLTF.

This chain uses TRBV2 with TRBJ2-1; TRBD2 agrees at 9 bases. V dropped 6 bases and J dropped 9; count of bases not matched to a gene: 15. CDR1 and CDR2 (germline): SNHLY, FYNNEI. The CDR3 extends over 16 amino acids. CDR3 region: CASRGASGRQDGEQFF. The CDR3 nucleotides read TGTGCCAGCAGGGGGGCAAGCGGGAGGCAAGACGGTGAGCAGTTCTTC.